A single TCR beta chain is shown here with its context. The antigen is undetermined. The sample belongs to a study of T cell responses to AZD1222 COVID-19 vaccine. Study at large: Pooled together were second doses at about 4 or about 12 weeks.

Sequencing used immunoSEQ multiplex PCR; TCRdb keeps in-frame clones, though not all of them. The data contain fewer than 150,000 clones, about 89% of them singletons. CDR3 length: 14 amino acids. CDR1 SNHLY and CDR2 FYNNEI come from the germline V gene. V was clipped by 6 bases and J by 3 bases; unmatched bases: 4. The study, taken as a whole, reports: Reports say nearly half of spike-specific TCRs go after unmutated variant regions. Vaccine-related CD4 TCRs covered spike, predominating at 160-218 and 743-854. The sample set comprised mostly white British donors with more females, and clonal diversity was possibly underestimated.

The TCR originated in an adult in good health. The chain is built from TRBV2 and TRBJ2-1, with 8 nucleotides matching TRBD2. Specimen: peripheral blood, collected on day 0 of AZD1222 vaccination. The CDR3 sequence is CASRKTSDYNEQFF. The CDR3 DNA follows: TGTGCCAGCAGGAAGACTAGCGACTACAATGAGCAGTTCTTC.